This TCR beta chain was captured in a study of T cell changes during pregnancy in multiple sclerosis (dated by TCRdb to the late 2010s). The study in broad terms: The study looked at changes in the T cell repertoire across pregnancy in women with multiple sclerosis.

A note on this clone: Its antigen is still unknown. The junction differs from germline at one of its ends, possibly a read error.

CDR1 and CDR2, per the germline V gene, are SGHTS and YDEGEE. From its cysteine to its phenylalanine, the CDR3 spans 20 amino acids. The retained sequence is limited to the CDR3, 60 bases, with the frame set at the first base. Libraries came from the immunoSEQ multiplex PCR assay. TCRdb holds this immuneACCESS table with in-frame rearrangements only. Some clones are missing; in checked studies, unresolved V genes explain under half, and the rest has no known cause. Counted in this sample were fewer than 150,000 clones; 90% to 98% of them appeared once. In total, the top ten clones hold less than 0.55% of the sample.

The sample was peripheral blood, taken after pregnancy. This TCR was sampled from a female donor with multiple sclerosis, enrolled in a pregnancy study. The rearrangement combines TRBV5-8 with TRBJ2-1, and 7 junctional nucleotides match TRBD2. The DNA is as follows: TGTGCCAGCAGCTTGGTCGTTTTTCTGAAGCGGGACTCCTCCCACAATGAGCAGTTCTTC. Its protein product is CASSLVVFLKRDSSHNEQFF.